The following is a T cell receptor (beta chain) sequence with its context. Its antigen is unidentified. This CDR3 comprises 15 residues. CDR1 and CDR2 (germline): SGHAT, FQNNGV. Unmatched junction bases numbered 10, after V lost 6 bases and J lost 3 bases. The data are from a study of OX40 agonist ivuxolimab in advanced cancers. Study-wide points: Blood T cells, both CD4+ and CD8+, expanded clonally by week 6 at 0.1 to 3.0 mg/kg. Among expanded peripheral T cells, antigen specificity went undetermined.

Libraries were prepared by immunoSEQ multiplex PCR; TCRdb keeps only in-frame clonotypes and omits some of them. Of about 46,000 clones in the sample, over 75% were seen once. The TCR originated in an adult with an advanced solid tumor such as melanoma, head and neck, liver or kidney cancer. The sequencing used CD4+ or CD8+ T cells sorted from blood, collected in a trial of the OX40 agonist ivuxolimab. The chain is built from TRBV11-2 and TRBJ1-2; 7 bases agree with TRBD1. The CDR3 DNA is TGTGCCAGCAGACGCGCAGGGGGATGGTACTATGGCTACACCTTC. The encoded protein is CASRRAGGWYYGYTF.